Shown below are 6 T cell receptor beta chains from a single sample sequenced in a study of T cells in Graves' hyperthyroidism and ophthalmopathy. Amplification yielded TCR beta CDR3 regions, with RNA transcripts as the source. HTBI primers were employed in a first-round RT-PCR of the TCR CDR3. TCRdb ran MiXCR on the multiplex PCR reads and lists one entry per CDR3 protein. This sample has about 360,000 distinct CDR3 sequences; about 12% occur once, and the top ten carry roughly 8.3%. Sequenced material: blood. Receptor source: a woman aged 18-30 years with Graves' hyperthyroidism.

In this sample, this clonotype turned up a few times. The chain carries TRBV24-1 and TRBJ2-1; 7 bases line up with TRBD1. The CDR3 has 16 residues. Germline assignment: CDR1 KGHDR and CDR2 SFDVKD. Unmatched junction bases numbered 14, after V lost 7 bases and J lost 6 bases. CDR3 residues: CATRETGTVYGNEQFF. The CDR3 nucleotides read TGTGCCACCAGGGAAACCGGGACAGTTTATGGCAATGAGCAGTTCTTC.

V and J are TRBV19 and TRBJ2-5, with TRBD1 matching 9 bases. CDR1 LNHDA and CDR2 SQIVND come from the germline V gene (reference sequence). CDR3 length: 14 amino acids. With 6 bases clipped from V and 7 bases from J, the junction kept 9 bases outside the gene matches. CDR3: CASSPGQGIGTQYF. CDR3 DNA sequence: TGTGCCAGTAGCCCGGGACAGGGAATAGGGACCCAGTACTTC. The full variable domain, its missing parts supplied by reference TRBV19 and TRBJ2-5, is DGGITQSPKYLFRKEGQNVTLSCEQNLNHDAMYWYRQDPGQGLRLIYYSQIVNDFQKGDIAEGYSVSREKKESFPLTVTSAQKNPTAFYLCASSPGQGIGTQYFGPGTRLLVL.

This clonotype was seen repeatedly, ten times or more. V usage is TRBV12-3 or TRBV12-4 and J usage is TRBJ2-7, with 7 bases that match TRBD1. The CDR3 totals 13 residues. V lost 5 bases to trimming and J lost 6 bases; unmatched junction nucleotides: 7. The CDR3 is CASSPGTVVEQYF. In DNA, the CDR3 is TGTGCCAGCAGTCCCGGGACAGTCGTCGAGCAGTACTTC.

This chain connects TRBV7-9 to TRBJ1-2, with D unclear. Germline V gene sequence: CDR1 SEHNR, CDR2 FQNEAQ (reference sequence). Trimming took off 4 bases at V and 2 bases at J, with 17 bases between the two ends. There are 16 residues in the CDR3. CDR3 sequence: CASSSPEPDLNYGYTF. DNA of the CDR3: TGTGCCAGCAGCTCTCCCGAACCCGACCTCAACTATGGCTACACCTTC.

This clonotype was recorded many times. This rearrangement joins TRBV3-1 to TRBJ2-7; 7 bases align to TRBD2. Germline V lookup: CDR1 LGHDT, CDR2 YNNKEL (reference sequence). J was trimmed by 5 bases and V by 5 bases; bases with no gene match: 9. The CDR3 has 14 residues. The CDR3 sequence: CASSNPRGSDEQYF. As DNA, the CDR3 is TGTGCCAGCAGCAATCCTCGCGGGAGTGACGAGCAGTACTTC.

The sample holds many counts of this clonotype. This rearrangement joins TRBV10-3 to TRBJ2-1, with D possibly being TRBD1 (7 bases). The CDR3 is made up of 13 amino acids. Germline assignment: CDR1 ENHRY and CDR2 SYGVKD. Trimming left V 11 bases short and J 7 bases short, with 18 bases between. CDR3 nucleotides: TGTGCCTCAGAGATGGCGGGACAGAATGAGCAGTTCTTC. This translates into CASEMAGQNEQFF.